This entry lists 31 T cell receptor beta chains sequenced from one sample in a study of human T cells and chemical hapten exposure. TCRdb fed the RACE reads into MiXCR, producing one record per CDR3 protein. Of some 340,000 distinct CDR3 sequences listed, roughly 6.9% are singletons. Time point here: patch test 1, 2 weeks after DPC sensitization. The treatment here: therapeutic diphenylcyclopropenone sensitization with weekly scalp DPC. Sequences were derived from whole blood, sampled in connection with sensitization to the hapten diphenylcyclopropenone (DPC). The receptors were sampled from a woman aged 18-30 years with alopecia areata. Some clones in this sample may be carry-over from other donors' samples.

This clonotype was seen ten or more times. The CDR3 DNA reads TGCAGTGCTAGGGGACTAGGCGATCAAGAGACCCAGTACTTC. Amino acids: CSARGLGDQETQYF. This sequence joins TRBV20-1 and TRBJ2-5; 8 bases align to TRBD2. The CDR3 is 14 amino acids. Germline CDR1 reads DFQATT; CDR2 reads SNEGSKA (reference sequence). Germline trimming cut 3 bases from V and 2 bases from J; bases unmatched to any gene: 5.

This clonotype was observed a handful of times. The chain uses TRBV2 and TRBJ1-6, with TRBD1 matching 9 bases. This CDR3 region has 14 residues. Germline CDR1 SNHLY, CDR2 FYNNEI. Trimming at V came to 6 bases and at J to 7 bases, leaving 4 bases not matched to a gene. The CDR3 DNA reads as TGTGCCAGCAGGATCGGACAGGGGAATTCACCCCTCCACTTT. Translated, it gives CASRIGQGNSPLHF.

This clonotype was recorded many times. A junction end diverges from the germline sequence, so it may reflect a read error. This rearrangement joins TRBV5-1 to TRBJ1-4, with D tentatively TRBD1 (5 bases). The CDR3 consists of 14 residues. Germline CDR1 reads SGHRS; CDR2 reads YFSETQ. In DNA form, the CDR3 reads TGCGCCAGCAACTTGGGAGGGGTTGCTGAAAAACTGTTTTTT. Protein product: CASNLGGVAEKLFF.

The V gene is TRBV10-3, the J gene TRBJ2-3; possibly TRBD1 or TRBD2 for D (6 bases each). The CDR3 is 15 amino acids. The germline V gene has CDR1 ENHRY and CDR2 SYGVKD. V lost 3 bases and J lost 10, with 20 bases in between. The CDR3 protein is CAISEGGLSQGAQYF. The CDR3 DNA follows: TGTGCCATCAGTGAAGGGGGACTGAGTCAGGGTGCGCAGTATTTT.

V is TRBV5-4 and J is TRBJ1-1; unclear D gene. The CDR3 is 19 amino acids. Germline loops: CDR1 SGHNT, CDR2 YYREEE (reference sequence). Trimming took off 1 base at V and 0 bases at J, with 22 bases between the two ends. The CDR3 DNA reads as TGTGCCAGCAGCTTGCCGGATAGTGGGCCGCTCACTATGAACACTGAAGCTTTCTTT. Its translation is CASSLPDSGPLTMNTEAFF.

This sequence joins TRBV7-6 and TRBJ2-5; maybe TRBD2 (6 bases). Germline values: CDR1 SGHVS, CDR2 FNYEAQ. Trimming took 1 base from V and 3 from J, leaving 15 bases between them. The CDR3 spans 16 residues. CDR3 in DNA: TGTGCCAGCAGCTTAGGTGGGGGACTCCTAAAAGAGACCCAGTACTTC. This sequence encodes CASSLGGGLLKETQYF.

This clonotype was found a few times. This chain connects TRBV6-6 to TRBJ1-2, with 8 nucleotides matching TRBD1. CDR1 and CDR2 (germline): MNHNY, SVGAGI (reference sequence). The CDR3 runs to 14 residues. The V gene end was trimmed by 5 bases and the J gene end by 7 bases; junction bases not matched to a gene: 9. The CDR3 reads CASSAPTGAGGYTF. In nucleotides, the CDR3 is TGTGCCAGCAGTGCCCCGACAGGGGCTGGTGGCTACACCTTC.

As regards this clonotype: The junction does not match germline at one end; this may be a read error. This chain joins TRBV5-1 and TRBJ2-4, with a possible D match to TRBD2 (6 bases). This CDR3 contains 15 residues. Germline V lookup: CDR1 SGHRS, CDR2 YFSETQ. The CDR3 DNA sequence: TGCGCCAGCAGTTTGGGACGGGAGAACAAAAACATTCAGTACTTC. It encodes CASSLGRENKNIQYF.

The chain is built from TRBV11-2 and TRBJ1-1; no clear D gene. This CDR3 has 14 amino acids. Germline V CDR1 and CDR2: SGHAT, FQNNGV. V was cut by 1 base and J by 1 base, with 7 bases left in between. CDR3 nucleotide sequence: TGTGCCAGCAGCTTAGGCTTCTCGAACACTGAAGCTTTCTTT. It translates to CASSLGFSNTEAFF.

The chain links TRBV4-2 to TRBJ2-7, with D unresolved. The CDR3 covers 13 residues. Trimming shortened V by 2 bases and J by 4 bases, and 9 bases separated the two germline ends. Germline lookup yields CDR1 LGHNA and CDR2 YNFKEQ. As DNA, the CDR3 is TGTGCCAGCAGCCAACCCCCGGGTTACGAGCAGTACTTC. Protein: CASSQPPGYEQYF.

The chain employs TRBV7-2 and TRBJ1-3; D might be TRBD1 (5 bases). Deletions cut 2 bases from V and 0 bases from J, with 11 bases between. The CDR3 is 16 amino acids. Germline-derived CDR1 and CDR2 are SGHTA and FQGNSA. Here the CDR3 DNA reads TGTGCCAGCAGCTTACCGGGACTGGGCTCTGGAAACACCATATATTTT. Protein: CASSLPGLGSGNTIYF.

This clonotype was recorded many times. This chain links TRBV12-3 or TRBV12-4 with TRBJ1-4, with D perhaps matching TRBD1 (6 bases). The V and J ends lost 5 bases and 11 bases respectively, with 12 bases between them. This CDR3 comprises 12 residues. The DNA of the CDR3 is TGTGCCAGCAGTAACCAGGACAGTAAACTGTTTTTT. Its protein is CASSNQDSKLFF.

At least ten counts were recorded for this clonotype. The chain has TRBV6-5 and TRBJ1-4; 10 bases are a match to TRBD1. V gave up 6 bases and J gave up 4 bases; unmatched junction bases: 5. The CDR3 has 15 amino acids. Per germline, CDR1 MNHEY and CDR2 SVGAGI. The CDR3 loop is CASSSGQGGNEKLFF. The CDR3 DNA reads TGTGCCAGCAGCTCCGGACAGGGGGGTAATGAAAAACTGTTTTTT.

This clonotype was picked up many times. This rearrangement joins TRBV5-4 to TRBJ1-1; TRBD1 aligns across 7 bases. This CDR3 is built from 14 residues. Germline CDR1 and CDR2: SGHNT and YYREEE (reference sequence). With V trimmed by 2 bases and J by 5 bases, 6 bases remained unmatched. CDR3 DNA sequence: TGTGCCAGCAGCTTAAGGGGGCTTGAGACTGAAGCTTTCTTT. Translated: CASSLRGLETEAFF.

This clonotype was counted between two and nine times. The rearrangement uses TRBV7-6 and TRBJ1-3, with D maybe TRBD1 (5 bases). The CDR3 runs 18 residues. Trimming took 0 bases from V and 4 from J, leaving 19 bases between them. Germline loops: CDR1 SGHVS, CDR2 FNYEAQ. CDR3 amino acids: CASSLARRTGAPGNTIYF. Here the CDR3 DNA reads TGTGCCAGCAGCTTAGCGAGAAGAACCGGGGCTCCAGGAAACACCATATATTTT.

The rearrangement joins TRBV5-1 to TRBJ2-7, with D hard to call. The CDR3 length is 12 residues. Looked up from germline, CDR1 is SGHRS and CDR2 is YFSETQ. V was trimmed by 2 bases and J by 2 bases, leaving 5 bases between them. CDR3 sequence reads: CASSLHPYEQYF. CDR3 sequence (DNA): TGCGCCAGCAGCTTACACCCCTACGAGCAGTACTTC.

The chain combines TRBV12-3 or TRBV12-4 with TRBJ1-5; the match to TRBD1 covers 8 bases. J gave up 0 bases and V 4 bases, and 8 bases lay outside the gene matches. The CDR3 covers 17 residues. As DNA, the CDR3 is TGTGCCAGCAGTTCCTACCCAGGGGGCTTTAGCAATCAGCCCCAGCATTTT. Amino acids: CASSSYPGGFSNQPQHF.

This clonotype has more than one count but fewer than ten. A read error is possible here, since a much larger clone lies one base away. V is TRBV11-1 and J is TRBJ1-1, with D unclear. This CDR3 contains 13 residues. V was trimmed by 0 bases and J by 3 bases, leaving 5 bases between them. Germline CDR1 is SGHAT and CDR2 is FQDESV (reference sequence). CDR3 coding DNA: TGTGCCAGCAGCTTAGCGGTGTACACTGAAGCTTTCTTT. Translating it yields CASSLAVYTEAFF.

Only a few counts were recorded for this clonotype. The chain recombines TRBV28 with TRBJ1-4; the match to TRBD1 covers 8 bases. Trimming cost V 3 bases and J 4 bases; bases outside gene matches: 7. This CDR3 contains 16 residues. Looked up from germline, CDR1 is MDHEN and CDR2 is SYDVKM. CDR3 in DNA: TGTGCCAGCAGTTTCCCAATACAGGGGGATAATGAAAAACTGTTTTTT. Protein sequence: CASSFPIQGDNEKLFF.

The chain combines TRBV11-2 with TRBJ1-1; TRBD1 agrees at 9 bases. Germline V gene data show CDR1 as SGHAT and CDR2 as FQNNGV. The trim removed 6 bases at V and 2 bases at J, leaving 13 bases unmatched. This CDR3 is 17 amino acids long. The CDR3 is CASSWGQGGTFNTEAFF. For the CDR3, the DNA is TGTGCCAGCAGTTGGGGACAGGGCGGAACTTTTAACACTGAAGCTTTCTTT.

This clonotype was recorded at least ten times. As DNA, the CDR3 is TGTGCCAGCAGCTCATCGACAGGGGGTCACTCTGGGGCCAACGTCCTGACTTTC. It is translated as CASSSSTGGHSGANVLTF. The J gene is TRBJ2-6, the V gene TRBV7-8, with 9 bases fitting TRBD1. CDR3 size: 18 residues. Germline V gives CDR1 SGHVS, CDR2 FQNEAQ. V lost 4 bases to trimming and J lost 0 bases; unmatched junction nucleotides: 7.

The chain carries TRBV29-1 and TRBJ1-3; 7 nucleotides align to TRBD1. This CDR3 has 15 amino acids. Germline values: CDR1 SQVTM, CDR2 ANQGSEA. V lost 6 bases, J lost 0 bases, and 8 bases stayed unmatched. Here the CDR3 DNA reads TGCAGCGTCGCCGGGACAGACTACTCTGGAAACACCATATATTTT. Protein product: CSVAGTDYSGNTIYF. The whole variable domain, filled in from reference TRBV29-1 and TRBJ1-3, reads SAVISQKPSRDICQRGTSLTIQCQVDSQVTMMFWYRQQPGQSLTLIATANQGSEATYESGFVIDKFPISRPNLTFSTLTVSNMSPEDSSIYLCSVAGTDYSGNTIYFGEGSWLTVV.

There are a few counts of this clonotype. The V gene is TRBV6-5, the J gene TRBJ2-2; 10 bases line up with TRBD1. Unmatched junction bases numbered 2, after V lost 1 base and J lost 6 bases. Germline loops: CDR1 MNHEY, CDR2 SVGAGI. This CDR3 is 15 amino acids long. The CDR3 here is CASSYWTGGSGELFF. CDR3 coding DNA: TGTGCCAGCAGTTACTGGACAGGGGGTTCCGGGGAGCTGTTTTTT.

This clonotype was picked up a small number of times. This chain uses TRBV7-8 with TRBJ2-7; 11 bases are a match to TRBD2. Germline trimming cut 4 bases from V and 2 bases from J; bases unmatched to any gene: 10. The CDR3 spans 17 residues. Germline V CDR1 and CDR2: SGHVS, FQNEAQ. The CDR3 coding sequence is TGTGCCAGCAGCTCCTATCGTACTAGCGGGGGCACCTACGAGCAGTACTTC. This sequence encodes CASSSYRTSGGTYEQYF.

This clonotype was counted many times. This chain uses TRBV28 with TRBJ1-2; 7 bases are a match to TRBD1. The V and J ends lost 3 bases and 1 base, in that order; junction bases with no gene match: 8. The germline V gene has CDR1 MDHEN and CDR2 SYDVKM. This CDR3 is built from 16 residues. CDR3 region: CASSFSGTDFNYGYTF. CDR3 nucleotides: TGTGCCAGCAGTTTCTCCGGGACAGATTTTAACTATGGCTACACCTTC.

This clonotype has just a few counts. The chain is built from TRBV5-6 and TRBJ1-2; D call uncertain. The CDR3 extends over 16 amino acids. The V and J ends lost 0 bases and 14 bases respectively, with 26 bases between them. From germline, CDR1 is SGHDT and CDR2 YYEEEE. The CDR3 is CASSLGLQWELNFGTF. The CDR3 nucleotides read TGTGCCAGCAGCTTGGGGCTTCAATGGGAGCTGAATTTTGGGACCTTC.

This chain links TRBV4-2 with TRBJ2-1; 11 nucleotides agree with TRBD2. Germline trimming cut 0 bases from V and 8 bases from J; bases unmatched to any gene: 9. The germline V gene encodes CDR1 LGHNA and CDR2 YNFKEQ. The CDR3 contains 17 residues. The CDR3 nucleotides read TGTGCCAGCAGCCAAGAAGGTAGCGGGGGGGTTACAGATGAGCAGTTCTTC. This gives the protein CASSQEGSGGVTDEQFF.

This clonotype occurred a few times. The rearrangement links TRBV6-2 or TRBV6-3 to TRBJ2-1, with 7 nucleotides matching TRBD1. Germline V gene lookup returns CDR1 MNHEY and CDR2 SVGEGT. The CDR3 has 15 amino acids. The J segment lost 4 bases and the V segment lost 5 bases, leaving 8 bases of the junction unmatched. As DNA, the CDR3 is TGTGCCAGCAGTAAAAGACAGGGTCTTTACAATGAGCAGTTCTTC. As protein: CASSKRQGLYNEQFF.

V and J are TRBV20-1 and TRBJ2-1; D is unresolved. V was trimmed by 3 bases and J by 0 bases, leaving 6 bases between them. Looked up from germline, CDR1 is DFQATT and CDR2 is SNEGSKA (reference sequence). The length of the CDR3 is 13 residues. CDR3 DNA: TGCAGTGCTAGCTGGAGCTCCTACAATGAGCAGTTCTTC. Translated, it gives CSASWSSYNEQFF.

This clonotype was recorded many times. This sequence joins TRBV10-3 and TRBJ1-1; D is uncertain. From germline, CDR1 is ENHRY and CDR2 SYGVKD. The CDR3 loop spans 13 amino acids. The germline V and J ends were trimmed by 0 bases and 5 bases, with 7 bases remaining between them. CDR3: CAISESLGTEAFF. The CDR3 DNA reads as TGTGCCATCAGTGAGTCTCTTGGGACTGAAGCTTTCTTT.

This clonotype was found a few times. DNA of the CDR3: TGTGCCAGCAGTGACAGGAGCAATCAGCCCCAGCATTTT. Translated: CASSDRSNQPQHF. V and J are TRBV6-1 and TRBJ1-5; the D is unclear. There are 13 residues in the CDR3. With 3 bases removed from V and 1 base from J, the gap between germline ends came to 4 bases. The germline CDR1 and CDR2 sequences are MNHNS and SASEGT.